A single sample is the source of the 30 T cell receptor beta chains below, sequenced in a study of blood T cell repertoires in COVID-19. Generated by immunoSEQ multiplex PCR, the TCRdb table keeps only in-frame clones and is missing some. In the table there are around 260,000 clones, around four fifths of which are singletons. Sequencing was done on a sample of peripheral blood. These receptors were obtained from a man in his 60s who had recovered from COVID-19.

CDR3 region: CAITPGESYEQYF. CDR3 nucleotides: TGTGCCATCACCCCCGGGGAAAGCTACGAGCAGTACTTC. This chain links TRBV10-3 with TRBJ2-7; possibly TRBD2 for D (5 bases). The ends were cut back, 7 bases at V and 3 bases at J, with 13 bases in the middle. CDR1 and CDR2 from the germline V gene are ENHRY and SYGVKD. The CDR3 sequence is 13 residues long.

This chain uses TRBV18 with TRBJ2-1, with 8 bases lining up with TRBD1. Germline lookup yields CDR1 KGHSH and CDR2 LQKENI. The V and J ends lost 8 bases and 8 bases, in that order; junction bases with no gene match: 11. CDR3 length equals 14 residues. The CDR3 loop is CASTRQGKVDEQFF. The CDR3, as DNA: TGTGCCAGCACAAGACAGGGGAAGGTCGATGAGCAGTTCTTC.

The V call is TRBV27, the J call TRBJ2-5; D call uncertain. Germline V gene sequence: CDR1 MNHEY, CDR2 SMNVEV (reference sequence). Trimming left V 5 bases short and J 3 bases short, with 19 bases between. CDR3 length: 16 amino acids. CDR3 in DNA: TGTGCCAGCAGTCCGTGGGCTATACCTTCTGAAGAGACCCAGTACTTC. Translation: CASSPWAIPSEETQYF.

The chain uses TRBV27 and TRBJ2-7; no firm D call. Germline V gene sequence: CDR1 MNHEY, CDR2 SMNVEV (reference sequence). The V gene lost 1 base and the J gene lost 8 bases, with 15 bases spanning the gap. The CDR3 is 14 amino acids. The CDR3 spells CASSLFGVGEKQYF. CDR3 nucleotides: TGTGCCAGCAGTTTATTCGGCGTCGGAGAGAAGCAGTACTTC.

There are many counts of this clone. The chain has TRBV27 and TRBJ2-2; 8 nucleotides align to TRBD2. After removal of 6 bases from V and 5 bases from J, the junction contained 11 bases not matched to a gene. Germline values: CDR1 MNHEY, CDR2 SMNVEV (reference sequence). This CDR3 contains 16 residues. The CDR3: CASSPYGGGLTGELFF. CDR3 bases: TGTGCCAGCAGCCCTTACGGGGGGGGCCTTACCGGGGAGCTGTTTTTT.

V is TRBV3-1 (or the pseudogene TRBV3-2) and J is TRBJ1-4, with TRBD1 matching over 9 bases. Germline lookup yields CDR1 LGHDT and CDR2 YNNKEL (reference sequence). The CDR3 contains 16 residues. V lost 2 bases to trimming and J lost 5 bases; unmatched junction nucleotides: 6. The CDR3 bases are TGTGCCAGCAGCCAACTGGGACAGGGATACAATGAAAAACTGTTTTTT. It translates to CASSQLGQGYNEKLFF.

The chain has TRBV6-1 and TRBJ2-2; 8 bases match TRBD1. The junction had 7 bases not matched to a gene; V was cut back by 1 base and J by 0 bases. The CDR3 covers 18 residues. The germline gives CDR1 MNHNS, CDR2 SASEGT. CDR3 nucleotide sequence: TGTGCCAGCAGTGAAGTTCAGGAGGACAGGGCGAACACCGGGGAGCTGTTTTTT. Its protein is CASSEVQEDRANTGELFF.

The chain couples TRBV27 to TRBJ2-5; tentatively, D is TRBD2 (6 bases). There are 17 residues in the CDR3. V was cut by 6 bases and J by 5 bases, with 25 bases left in between. Germline loops: CDR1 MNHEY, CDR2 SMNVEV (reference sequence). The CDR3 reads CASSLTPASRGRETQYF. The CDR3 nucleotides read TGTGCCAGCAGCCTTACTCCTGCGTCGCGGGGACGGGAGACCCAGTACTTC.

The chain links TRBV28 to TRBJ1-1; no clear D gene. CDR1 and CDR2 (germline): MDHEN, SYDVKM. V lost 3 bases to trimming and J lost 1 base, with 6 bases between them. The CDR3 runs 13 residues. The CDR3 loop is CASSFSRNTEAFF. The CDR3 coding sequence is TGTGCCAGCAGTTTTTCCAGGAACACTGAAGCTTTCTTT.

V gene TRBV19 combines with J gene TRBJ2-2, with 7 bases identical to TRBD1. J lost 4 bases, V lost 4 bases, and 6 bases had no gene match. This CDR3 spans 15 amino acids. Per the germline V gene, CDR1 is LNHDA and CDR2 is SQIVND (reference sequence). DNA of the CDR3: TGTGCCAGTAGTAGCACGGACAGGATCACCGGGGAGCTGTTTTTT. Protein sequence: CASSSTDRITGELFF.

The V and J genes are TRBV6-5 and TRBJ1-2; D is unclear. The CDR3 is made up of 13 amino acids. CDR1 is MNHEY and CDR2 is SVGAGI in the germline V gene. Trimming shortened V by 4 bases and J by 5 bases, and 11 bases separated the two germline ends. The CDR3 region is CASSWSSGYGYTF. Written as DNA, the CDR3 is TGTGCCAGCAGTTGGTCCAGCGGTTATGGCTACACCTTC.

The J gene is TRBJ2-2, the V gene TRBV5-1; TRBD1 matches 8 bases. The ends lost 0 bases at V and 6 bases at J; junction bases unmatched: 4. The CDR3 covers 15 residues. Per germline, CDR1 SGHRS and CDR2 YFSETQ. CDR3 protein: CASSLALQGAGELFF. CDR3 bases: TGCGCCAGCAGCTTGGCCTTACAGGGGGCCGGGGAGCTGTTTTTT.

The rearrangement joins TRBV5-8 to TRBJ2-5; 8 bases fit TRBD2. The J segment lost 5 bases and the V segment lost 5 bases, leaving 17 bases of the junction unmatched. Germline V gene data show CDR1 as SGHTS and CDR2 as YDEGEE. The CDR3 is 17 amino acids. The CDR3 region has the DNA TGTGCCAGCAGATCCGGGACTAGGGGACTTATTCGTGAGACCCAGTACTTC. Encoded protein: CASRSGTRGLIRETQYF.

J is TRBJ2-1 and V is TRBV19; the D gene is possibly TRBD1 (5 bases). The V end was cut by 6 bases, the J end by 3 bases, with 12 bases between. Germline CDR1 is LNHDA and CDR2 is SQIVND (reference sequence). The CDR3 extends over 14 amino acids. The CDR3 nucleotides read TGTGCCAGTAGCCCTGGGGCTTACTACAATGAGCAGTTCTTC. Encoded protein: CASSPGAYYNEQFF.

CDR3 nucleotide sequence: TGTGCCAGCAGCTTCGCGAGAGGCTACGAGCAGTACTTC. Translation: CASSFARGYEQYF. This chain uses TRBV7-2 with TRBJ2-7; D not certain. Deletions cut 3 bases from V and 3 bases from J, with 9 bases between. This CDR3 is built from 13 residues. Germline lookup yields CDR1 SGHTA and CDR2 FQGNSA.

The CDR3 here is CASREQGSNSPLHF. The CDR3 DNA follows: TGTGCCAGCAGGGAACAGGGAAGCAATTCACCCCTCCACTTT. The chain joins TRBV7-2 to TRBJ1-6; possibly TRBD1 for D (6 bases). V lost 6 bases and J 7 bases, leaving 13 bases between the germline ends. The V gene's germline CDR1 is SGHTA and CDR2 FQGNSA. The CDR3 length is 14 residues.

J is TRBJ1-5 and V is TRBV11-2, with TRBD1 matching 7 bases. Germline loops: CDR1 SGHAT, CDR2 FQNNGV. V was pared by 5 bases and J by 6 bases, with 4 bases of the junction left unmatched. The CDR3 is made up of 13 amino acids. CDR3 sequence: CASSHDRAQPQHF. CDR3 bases: TGTGCCAGCAGCCACGACAGGGCTCAGCCCCAGCATTTT.

V and J are TRBV30 and TRBJ1-2; D call uncertain. Trimming removed 5 bases from V and 8 bases from J, with 21 bases in between. Germline lookup yields CDR1 GTSNPN and CDR2 SVGIG (reference sequence). The CDR3 consists of 14 residues. The CDR3 spells CAWAPGSQRRGYTF. CDR3 in DNA: TGTGCCTGGGCCCCGGGGTCTCAACGCCGCGGCTACACCTTC.

The chain is built from TRBV5-6 and TRBJ2-5; D gene unclear. V dropped 0 bases and J dropped 3 bases, with 12 bases sitting between them. The germline V gene encodes CDR1 SGHDT and CDR2 YYEEEE. This CDR3 spans 15 amino acids. CDR3 protein: CASSLAGRVEETQYF. Here the CDR3 DNA reads TGTGCCAGCAGCTTGGCAGGCCGCGTTGAAGAGACCCAGTACTTC.

The chain employs TRBV19 and TRBJ2-1; 13 bases match TRBD2. Germline assignment: CDR1 LNHDA and CDR2 SQIVND (reference sequence). The CDR3 runs to 18 residues. Trimming at V came to 3 bases and at J to 0 bases, leaving 5 bases not matched to a gene. The CDR3 here is CASSMGLAGRGSYNEQFF. The CDR3 DNA is TGTGCCAGTAGTATGGGACTAGCGGGAAGGGGCTCCTACAATGAGCAGTTCTTC.

This rearrangement joins TRBV2 to TRBJ2-7; 8 bases are shared with TRBD1. This CDR3 is 14 amino acids long. J was trimmed by 6 bases and V by 4 bases; bases with no gene match: 8. Germline V gene sequence: CDR1 SNHLY, CDR2 FYNNEI. This chain's CDR3 is CASSVGQGAVEQYF. CDR3 bases: TGTGCCAGCAGTGTCGGCCAGGGGGCGGTCGAGCAGTACTTC. Based on the CDR3 plus reference TRBV2 and TRBJ2-7, the full variable domain is EPEVTQTPSHQVTQMGQEVILRCVPISNHLYFYWYRQILGQKVEFLVSFYNNEISEKSEIFDDQFSVERPDGSNFTLKIRSTKLEDSAMYFCASSVGQGAVEQYFGPGTRLTVT.

As concerns this clone: The junction shows a germline mismatch at one end, possibly a read error. The chain joins TRBV4-2 to TRBJ2-1; D is unclear. The CDR3 runs to 14 residues. CDR1 and CDR2 (germline): LGHNA, YNFKEQ. CDR3 bases: TGTGCCAGCAGCCAAGGTGACTCCCACAATGAGCAGTTCTTC. Its protein product is CASSQGDSHNEQFF.

The CDR3 sequence: CASSPGTGENTIYF. The DNA of the CDR3 is TGTGCCAGCAGCCCGGGGACAGGAGAAAACACCATATATTTT. The chain recombines TRBV7-9 with TRBJ1-3; TRBD1 agrees at 8 bases. CDR1 and CDR2 from the germline V gene are SEHNR and FQNEAQ (reference sequence). This CDR3 region has 14 residues. Germline trimming cut 5 bases from V and 6 bases from J; bases unmatched to any gene: 6.

The gene calls are TRBV6-1 and TRBJ2-7; D uncertain. CDR3 length: 14 residues. V was clipped by 0 bases and J by 0 bases, with 6 bases between them. CDR1 and CDR2 (germline): MNHNS, SASEGT. CDR3 sequence: CASSEAHTSYEQYF. CDR3 nucleotide sequence: TGTGCCAGCAGTGAAGCGCACACCTCCTACGAGCAGTACTTC.

V and J are TRBV4-1 and TRBJ2-1; 16 nucleotides match TRBD2. Germline V gene sequence: CDR1 MGHRA, CDR2 YSYEKL. This CDR3 is built from 17 residues. The V gene end was trimmed by 2 bases and the J gene end by 7 bases; junction bases not matched to a gene: 5. CDR3 region: CASSQTGTSGGANEQFF. CDR3 bases: TGCGCCAGCAGCCAAACCGGGACTAGCGGGGGGGCTAATGAGCAGTTCTTC.

The gene calls are TRBV6-5 and TRBJ1-5, with D perhaps matching TRBD1 (5 bases). This CDR3 is built from 11 residues. Germline assignment: CDR1 MNHEY and CDR2 SVGAGI. Between the trimmed V and J ends, which lost 7 bases and 6 bases, there was a span of 7 bases. In DNA, the CDR3 is TGTGCCAGCAAGGACATTCAGCCCCAGCATTTT. The encoded protein is CASKDIQPQHF.

In the case of this clone: The DNA is left out, because the CDR3 cannot be placed on it with certainty; the CDR3 is given as TCRdb lists it. V gene TRBV12-2 combines with J gene TRBJ2-5; the table names TRBD1, a call not compared with the DNA. TRBV12-2 counts as a pseudogene. Including both end residues, the CDR3 is 19 amino acids long. CDR3 protein: CASRLAVGGGTGVRETQYF.

This clone occurred a few times. The chain carries TRBV2 and TRBJ2-1, with D perhaps TRBD1 (5 bases). The CDR3 length is 13 residues. Deletions cut 5 bases from V and 5 bases from J, with 10 bases between. Germline V CDR1 and CDR2: SNHLY, FYNNEI. CDR3 sequence (DNA): TGTGCCAGCAGTTGGGCAGGGAACAATGAGCAGTTCTTC. This sequence encodes CASSWAGNNEQFF.

This chain joins TRBV6-5 and TRBJ2-7; D ambiguous. Germline CDR1 MNHEY, CDR2 SVGAGI. CDR3 length: 14 residues. V was pared by 8 bases and J by 0 bases, with 14 bases between. The CDR3 bases are TGTGCCAGCCTCTTCTCCAGCGACTCCTACGAGCAGTACTTC. It is translated as CASLFSSDSYEQYF.

This CDR3 is CASSRGEGAYEQYF. The CDR3 DNA follows: TGTGCCAGTAGTAGGGGAGAAGGAGCCTACGAGCAGTACTTC. The chain joins TRBV19 to TRBJ2-7; perhaps TRBD2 as D (5 bases). Germline V gene sequence: CDR1 LNHDA, CDR2 SQIVND (reference sequence). The V end was cut by 4 bases, the J end by 2 bases, with 12 bases between. This CDR3 comprises 14 residues.